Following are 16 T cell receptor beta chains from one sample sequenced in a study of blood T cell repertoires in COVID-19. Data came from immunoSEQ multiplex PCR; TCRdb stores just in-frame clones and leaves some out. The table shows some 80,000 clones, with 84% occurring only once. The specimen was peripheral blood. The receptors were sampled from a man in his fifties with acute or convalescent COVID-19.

CDR3 loop: CASSIREGRRQGGYGYTF. CDR3 coding DNA: TGTGCCAGTAGTATACGGGAGGGCCGTAGACAGGGTGGATATGGCTACACCTTC. The J gene is TRBJ1-2, the V gene TRBV19, with 7 bases aligning to TRBD1. Trimming removed 2 bases from V and 5 bases from J; junction bases left unmatched: 17. This CDR3 is built from 18 residues. CDR1 and CDR2 (germline): LNHDA, SQIVND (reference sequence).

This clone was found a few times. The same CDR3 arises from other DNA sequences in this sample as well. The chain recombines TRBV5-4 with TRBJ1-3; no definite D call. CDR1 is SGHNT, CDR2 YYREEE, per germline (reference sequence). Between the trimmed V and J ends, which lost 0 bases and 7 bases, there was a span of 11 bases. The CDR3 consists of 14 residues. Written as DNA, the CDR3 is TGTGCCAGCAGCTTGGGAGGGTTGGGGAACACCATATATTTT. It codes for CASSLGGLGNTIYF.

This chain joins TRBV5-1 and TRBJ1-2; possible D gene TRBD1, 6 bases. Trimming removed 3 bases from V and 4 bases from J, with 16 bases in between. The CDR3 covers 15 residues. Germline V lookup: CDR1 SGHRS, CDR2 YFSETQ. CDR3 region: CASSWAGVVGYGYTF. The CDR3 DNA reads TGCGCCAGCAGCTGGGCAGGGGTCGTCGGCTATGGCTACACCTTC.

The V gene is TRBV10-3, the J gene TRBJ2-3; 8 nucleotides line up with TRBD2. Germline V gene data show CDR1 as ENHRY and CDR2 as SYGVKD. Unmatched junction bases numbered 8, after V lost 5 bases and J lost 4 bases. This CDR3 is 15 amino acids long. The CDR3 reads CAISTQRGSADTQYF. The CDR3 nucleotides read TGTGCCATCAGTACACAGCGGGGGAGCGCAGATACGCAGTATTTT.

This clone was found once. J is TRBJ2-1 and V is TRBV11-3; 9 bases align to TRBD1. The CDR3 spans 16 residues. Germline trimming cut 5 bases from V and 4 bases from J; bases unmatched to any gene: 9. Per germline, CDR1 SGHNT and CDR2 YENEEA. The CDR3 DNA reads TGTGCCAGCAGCGCTTCGGGACAGGGTCCGTACAATGAGCAGTTCTTC. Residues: CASSASGQGPYNEQFF. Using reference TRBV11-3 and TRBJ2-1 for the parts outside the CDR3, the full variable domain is EAGVVQSPRYKIIEKKQPVAFWCNPISGHNTLYWYLQNLGQGPELLIRYENEEAVDDSQLPKDRFSAERLKGVDSTLKIQPAELGDSAVYLCASSASGQGPYNEQFFGPGTRLTVL.

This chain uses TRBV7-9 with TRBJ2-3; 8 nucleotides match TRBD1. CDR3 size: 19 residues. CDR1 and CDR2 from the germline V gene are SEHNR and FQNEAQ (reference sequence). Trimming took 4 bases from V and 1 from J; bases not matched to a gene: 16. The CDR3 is CASSSRSRQGRRRTDTQYF. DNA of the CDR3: TGTGCCAGCAGCTCCCGTAGCCGACAGGGGAGGAGGCGCACAGATACGCAGTATTTT.

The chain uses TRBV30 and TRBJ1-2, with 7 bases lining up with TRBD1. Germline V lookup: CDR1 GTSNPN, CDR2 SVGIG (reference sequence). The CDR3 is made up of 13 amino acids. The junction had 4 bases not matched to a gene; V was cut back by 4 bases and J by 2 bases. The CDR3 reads CAWTPQGNYGYTF. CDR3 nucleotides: TGTGCCTGGACGCCACAGGGGAACTATGGCTACACCTTC.

The CDR3 is CASSSSGGTYNEQFF. Written as DNA, the CDR3 is TGTGCCAGCAGCTCCAGCGGGGGCACCTACAATGAGCAGTTCTTC. The rearrangement uses TRBV6-6 and TRBJ2-1; 8 bases line up with TRBD2. Per the germline V gene, CDR1 is MNHNY and CDR2 is SVGAGI (reference sequence). Germline trimming cut 6 bases from V and 2 bases from J; bases unmatched to any gene: 6. CDR3 size: 15 residues.

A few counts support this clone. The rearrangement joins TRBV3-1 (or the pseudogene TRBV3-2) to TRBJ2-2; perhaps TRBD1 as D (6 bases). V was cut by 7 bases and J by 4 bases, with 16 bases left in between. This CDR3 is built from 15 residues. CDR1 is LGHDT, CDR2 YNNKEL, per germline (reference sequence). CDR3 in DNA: TGTGCCAGCACCCCAGCCAGGGGTGCCACCGGGGAGCTGTTTTTT. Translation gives CASTPARGATGELFF.

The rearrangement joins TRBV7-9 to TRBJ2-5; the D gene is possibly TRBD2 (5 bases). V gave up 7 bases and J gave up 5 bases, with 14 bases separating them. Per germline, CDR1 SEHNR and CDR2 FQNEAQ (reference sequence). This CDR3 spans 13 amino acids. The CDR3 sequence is CASNVGSSETQYF. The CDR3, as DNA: TGTGCCAGCAATGTAGGGAGCTCGGAGACCCAGTACTTC.

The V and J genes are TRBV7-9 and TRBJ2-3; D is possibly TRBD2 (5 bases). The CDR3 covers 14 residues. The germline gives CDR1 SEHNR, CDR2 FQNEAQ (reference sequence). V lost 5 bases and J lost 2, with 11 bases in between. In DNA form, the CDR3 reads TGTGCCAGCAGCAGTGTGGGAGTCACAGATACGCAGTATTTT. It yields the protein CASSSVGVTDTQYF.

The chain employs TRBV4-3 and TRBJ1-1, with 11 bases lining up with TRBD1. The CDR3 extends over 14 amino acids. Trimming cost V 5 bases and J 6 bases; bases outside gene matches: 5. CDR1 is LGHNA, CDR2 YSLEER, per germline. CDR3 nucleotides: TGCGCCAGCAGCGTGGGACAGGGGGTTTCTGAAGCTTTCTTT. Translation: CASSVGQGVSEAFF.

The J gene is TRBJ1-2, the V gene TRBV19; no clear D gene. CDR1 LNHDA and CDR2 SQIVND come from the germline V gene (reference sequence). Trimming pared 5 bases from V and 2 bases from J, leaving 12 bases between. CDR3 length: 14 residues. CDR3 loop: CASSPTTGNYGYTF. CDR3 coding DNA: TGTGCCAGTAGTCCGACCACGGGAAACTATGGCTACACCTTC. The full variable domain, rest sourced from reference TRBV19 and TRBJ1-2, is DGGITQSPKYLFRKEGQNVTLSCEQNLNHDAMYWYRQDPGQGLRLIYYSQIVNDFQKGDIAEGYSVSREKKESFPLTVTSAQKNPTAFYLCASSPTTGNYGYTFGSGTRLTVV.

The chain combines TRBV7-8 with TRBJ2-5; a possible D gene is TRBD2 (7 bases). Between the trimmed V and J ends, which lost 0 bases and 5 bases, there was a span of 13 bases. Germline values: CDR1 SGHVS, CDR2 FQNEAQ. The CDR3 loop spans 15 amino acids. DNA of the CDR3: TGTGCCAGCAGCTTAGCGGCAGGGAGGGGGGAGACCCAGTACTTC. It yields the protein CASSLAAGRGETQYF.

CDR3 residues: CASSSDRPNTEAFF. The CDR3 DNA follows: TGCGCCAGCAGCTCGGACAGGCCAAACACTGAAGCTTTCTTT. The V call is TRBV5-1, the J call TRBJ1-1; 7 nucleotides match TRBD1. The germline V gene has CDR1 SGHRS and CDR2 YFSETQ. This CDR3 is 14 amino acids long. V dropped 3 bases and J dropped 2; count of bases not matched to a gene: 4.

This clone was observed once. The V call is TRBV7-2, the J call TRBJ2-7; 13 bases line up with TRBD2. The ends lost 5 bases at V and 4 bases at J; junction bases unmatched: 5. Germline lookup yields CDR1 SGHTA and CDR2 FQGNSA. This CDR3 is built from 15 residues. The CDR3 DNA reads TGTGCCAGCAGCCCGAGACTAGCGGGAGGTTACGAGCAGTACTTC. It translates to CASSPRLAGGYEQYF.